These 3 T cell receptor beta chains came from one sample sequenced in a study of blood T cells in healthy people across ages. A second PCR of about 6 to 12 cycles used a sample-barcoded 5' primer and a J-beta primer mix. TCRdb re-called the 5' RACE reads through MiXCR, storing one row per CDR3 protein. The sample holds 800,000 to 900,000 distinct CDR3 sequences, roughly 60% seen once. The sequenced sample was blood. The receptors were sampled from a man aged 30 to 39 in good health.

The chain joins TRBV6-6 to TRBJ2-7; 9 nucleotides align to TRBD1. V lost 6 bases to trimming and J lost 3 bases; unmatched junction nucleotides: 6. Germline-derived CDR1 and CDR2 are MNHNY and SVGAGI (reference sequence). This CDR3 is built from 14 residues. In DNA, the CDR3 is TGTGCCAGCAGCGAGGGACAGGGAATCTACGAGCAGTACTTC. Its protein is CASSEGQGIYEQYF.

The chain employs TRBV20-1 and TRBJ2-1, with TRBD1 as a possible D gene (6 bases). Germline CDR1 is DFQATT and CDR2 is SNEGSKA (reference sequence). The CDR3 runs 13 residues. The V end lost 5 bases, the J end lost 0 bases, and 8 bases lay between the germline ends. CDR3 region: CSARQDSYNEQFF. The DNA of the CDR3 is TGCAGTGCTCGACAGGACTCCTACAATGAGCAGTTCTTC.

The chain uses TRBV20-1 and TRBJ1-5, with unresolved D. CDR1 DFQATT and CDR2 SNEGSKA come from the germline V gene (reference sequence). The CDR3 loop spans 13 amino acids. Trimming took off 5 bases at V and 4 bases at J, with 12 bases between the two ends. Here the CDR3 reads CSAALQLNQPQHF. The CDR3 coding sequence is TGCAGTGCTGCCCTACAACTAAATCAGCCCCAGCATTTT.